The 20 T cell receptor beta chains below come from one sample, sequenced in a study of cytomegalovirus exposure and HLA in healthy donors. Vbeta (60) and Jbeta (13) primers were used in the PCR. Here immunoSEQ multiplex PCR was the method, and the copy in TCRdb shows in-frame clones only, minus some. Among roughly 120,000 clones listed, approximately 81% were seen once. The sample taken for sequencing was PBMCs. These receptors were taken from a woman aged 30 to 39 in good health and CMV-seronegative.

This sequence joins TRBV19 and TRBJ2-1; 9 nucleotides match TRBD2. This CDR3 comprises 16 residues. Germline V CDR1 and CDR2: LNHDA, SQIVND (reference sequence). V gave up 4 bases and J gave up 5 bases; unmatched junction bases: 9. CDR3: CASSNRLAVGNNEQFF. The CDR3 coding sequence is TGTGCCAGTAGTAACCGACTAGCGGTTGGAAACAATGAGCAGTTCTTC.

The genes are TRBV12-5 and TRBJ1-4; no reliable D call. The germline V and J ends were trimmed by 7 bases and 11 bases, with 14 bases remaining between them. The CDR3 extends over 12 amino acids. The germline CDR1 and CDR2 sequences are LGHNT and FRNRAP. This CDR3 reads CASVKRVEKLFF. DNA for the CDR3: TGTGCTAGTGTTAAACGGGTAGAGAAACTGTTTTTT.

This clone appeared once. The J gene is TRBJ2-1, the V gene TRBV7-9; weak D call: TRBD2 (6 bases). V lost 2 bases to trimming and J lost 0 bases, with 14 bases between them. CDR3 length: 17 amino acids. Germline V gives CDR1 SEHNR, CDR2 FQNEAQ (reference sequence). CDR3 in amino acids: CASSLTSRRSSYNEQFF. As DNA, the CDR3 is TGTGCCAGCAGCTTAACTAGCCGAAGAAGCTCCTACAATGAGCAGTTCTTC.

The V call is TRBV7-6, the J call TRBJ2-1, with D perhaps TRBD2 (6 bases). With 4 bases removed from V and 1 base from J, the gap between germline ends came to 11 bases. CDR3 length equals 15 residues. Germline V gene lookup returns CDR1 SGHVS and CDR2 FNYEAQ. The CDR3 region is CASSSVGGSYNEQFF. The CDR3 nucleotides are TGTGCCAGCAGCTCCGTGGGGGGTTCCTACAATGAGCAGTTCTTC. The variable domain in full, completed from reference TRBV7-6 and TRBJ2-1, reads GAGVSQSPRYKVTKRGQDVALRCDPISGHVSLYWYRQALGQGPEFLTYFNYEAQQDKSGLPNDRFSAERPEGSISTLTIQRTEQRDSAMYRCASSSVGGSYNEQFFGPGTRLTVL.

The genes are TRBV9 and TRBJ2-1, with D tentatively TRBD2 (6 bases). Trimming removed 3 bases at V and 10 bases at J, with 14 bases between. There are 13 residues in the CDR3. Germline CDR1 SGDLS, CDR2 YYNGEE. The CDR3 DNA reads as TGTGCCAGCAGCGCCCGGCCGAGCGGGGAGCAGTTCTTC. Translation: CASSARPSGEQFF.

The V call is TRBV6-6, the J call TRBJ2-5; 8 bases are a match to TRBD1. Germline V lookup: CDR1 MNHNY, CDR2 SVGAGI (reference sequence). V lost 2 bases and J lost 1; bases outside the gene matches: 3. The CDR3 loop spans 15 amino acids. In nucleotides, the CDR3 is TGTGCCAGCAGTTACGGGGGACAGGCCCAAGAGACCCAGTACTTC. This translates into CASSYGGQAQETQYF.

The V and J genes are TRBV7-2 and TRBJ2-5, with 8 bases matching TRBD2. V lost 5 bases to trimming and J lost 2 bases; unmatched junction nucleotides: 7. The V gene's germline CDR1 is SGHTA and CDR2 FQGNSA. This CDR3 is 15 amino acids long. The CDR3 nucleotides are TGTGCCAGCAGCCCCGGGACTAGGAGACAAGAGACCCAGTACTTC. It codes for CASSPGTRRQETQYF.

This chain joins TRBV7-9 and TRBJ2-1; 10 bases align to TRBD2. After removal of 8 bases from V and 2 bases from J, the junction contained 18 bases not matched to a gene. The CDR3 spans 19 residues. Germline V gene data show CDR1 as SEHNR and CDR2 as FQNEAQ (reference sequence). CDR3: CASREPVGSGRSAYNEQFF. The CDR3 DNA follows: TGTGCCAGCCGTGAACCAGTTGGTAGCGGGAGGAGCGCCTACAATGAGCAGTTCTTC.

V gene TRBV19 combines with J gene TRBJ2-1; D is ambiguous. The CDR3 sequence is 16 residues long. Germline loops: CDR1 LNHDA, CDR2 SQIVND (reference sequence). V was cut by 3 bases and J by 0 bases, with 12 bases left in between. The CDR3 loop reads CASSISPVFSYNEQFF. CDR3 DNA sequence: TGTGCCAGTAGTATTTCTCCTGTCTTCTCCTACAATGAGCAGTTCTTC.

V usage is TRBV21-1 and J usage is TRBJ2-7; the D call of TRBD2 is as the table states it, not checked on the DNA. TRBV21-1 is a documented pseudogene. The CDR3 spans 17 residues. CDR3 in DNA: TGTGCCAGCAGCAAAGGTCATTCTAGCGGGAGTAAATACGAGCAGTACTTC. This translates into CASSKGHSSGSKYEQYF.

The chain links TRBV6-4 to TRBJ2-1; no clear D gene. The CDR3 has 15 amino acids. Trimming left V 3 bases short and J 0 bases short, with 9 bases between. Germline loops: CDR1 MRHNA, CDR2 SNTAGT. The CDR3 sequence is CASSEIPSSYNEQFF. The CDR3 bases are TGTGCCAGCAGTGAAATCCCGAGCTCCTACAATGAGCAGTTCTTC.

The chain links TRBV5-4 to TRBJ2-3, with a possible D match to TRBD2 (6 bases). Trimming stripped 6 bases from V and 2 bases from J, with 16 bases between. This CDR3 has 15 amino acids. Germline-derived CDR1 and CDR2 are SGHNT and YYREEE (reference sequence). Here the CDR3 reads CASNVWGGLTDTQYF. The CDR3 DNA is TGTGCCAGCAACGTTTGGGGAGGCCTCACAGATACGCAGTATTTT.

The chain combines TRBV7-2 with TRBJ1-1; D is ambiguous. The CDR3 consists of 12 residues. Germline assignment: CDR1 SGHTA and CDR2 FQGNSA. Trimming took 2 bases from V and 4 from J, leaving 5 bases between them. CDR3 DNA: TGTGCCAGCAGCTTACGGGGCACTGAAGCTTTCTTT. Residues: CASSLRGTEAFF.

The V call is TRBV6-6, the J call TRBJ2-4; possibly TRBD1 for D (5 bases). CDR3 length: 12 residues. CDR1 and CDR2 (germline): MNHNY, SVGAGI (reference sequence). The V end was cut by 10 bases, the J end by 5 bases, with 12 bases between. The CDR3, as DNA: TGTGCCACCACAGGATTCGAAAACATTCAGTACTTC. Its translation: CATTGFENIQYF.

Here the CDR3 DNA reads TGTGCCTGGAAACCTGCGGGGAGGAACTATGGCTACACCTTC. The encoded protein is CAWKPAGRNYGYTF. The chain uses TRBV30 and TRBJ1-2, with D uncertain. Germline V lookup: CDR1 GTSNPN, CDR2 SVGIG (reference sequence). There are 14 residues in the CDR3. Trimming took 4 bases from V and 2 from J, leaving 14 bases between them. Full variable domain (outside the CDR3, taken from reference TRBV30 and TRBJ1-2): SQTIHQWPATLVQPVGSPLSLECTVEGTSNPNLYWYRQAAGRGLQLLFYSVGIGQISSEVPQNLSASRPQDRQFILSSKKLLLSDSGFYLCAWKPAGRNYGYTFGSGTRLTVV.

The chain combines TRBV7-7 with TRBJ2-7; tentative D call: TRBD2 (6 bases). The ends were cut back, 0 bases at V and 3 bases at J, with 6 bases in the middle. The CDR3 loop spans 13 amino acids. Germline V gene lookup returns CDR1 SSHAT and CDR2 FNYEAQ (reference sequence). The CDR3 spells CASSLAGGYEQYF. CDR3 DNA sequence: TGTGCCAGCAGCTTAGCCGGGGGCTACGAGCAGTACTTC.

The genes are TRBV5-1 and TRBJ1-1; D is unclear. Germline CDR1 SGHRS, CDR2 YFSETQ. The CDR3 is made up of 12 amino acids. The V gene lost 0 bases and the J gene lost 6 bases, with 6 bases spanning the gap. The CDR3 sequence: CASSLESSEAFF. Written as DNA, the CDR3 is TGCGCCAGCAGCTTGGAGAGTTCTGAAGCTTTCTTT.

This chain connects TRBV5-6 to TRBJ1-5; possibly TRBD1 for D (5 bases). Trimming pared 3 bases from V and 1 base from J, leaving 17 bases between. This CDR3 region has 17 residues. Germline lookup yields CDR1 SGHDT and CDR2 YYEEEE. Here the CDR3 DNA reads TGTGCCAGCAGCTGGGGAGGATTTGGGGCGAGCAATCAGCCCCAGCATTTT. It encodes CASSWGGFGASNQPQHF.

The rearrangement links TRBV4-1 to TRBJ1-5; 10 nucleotides agree with TRBD1. V shed 4 bases and J 2 bases; nucleotides not matched to a gene: 2. Looked up from germline, CDR1 is MGHRA and CDR2 is YSYEKL. This CDR3 has 15 amino acids. The CDR3 loop reads CASSPGTGGNQPQHF. CDR3 coding DNA: TGCGCCAGCAGCCCGGGGACAGGGGGCAATCAGCCCCAGCATTTT.

This clone was found a few times. The chain has TRBV28 and TRBJ2-3; TRBD2 aligns across 10 bases. Germline CDR1 reads MDHEN; CDR2 reads SYDVKM. V was pared by 3 bases and J by 4 bases, with 10 bases of the junction left unmatched. The CDR3 loop spans 17 amino acids. Here the CDR3 reads CASSFLASGSGADTQYF. CDR3 nucleotides: TGTGCCAGCAGTTTCTTGGCTAGCGGGAGTGGGGCAGATACGCAGTATTTT. The complete variable domain, with remaining parts taken from reference TRBV28 and TRBJ2-3, reads DVKVTQSSRYLVKRTGEKVFLECVQDMDHENMFWYRQDPGLGLRLIYFSYDVKMKEKGDIPEGYSVSREKKERFSLILESASTNQTSMYLCASSFLASGSGADTQYFGPGTRLTVL.